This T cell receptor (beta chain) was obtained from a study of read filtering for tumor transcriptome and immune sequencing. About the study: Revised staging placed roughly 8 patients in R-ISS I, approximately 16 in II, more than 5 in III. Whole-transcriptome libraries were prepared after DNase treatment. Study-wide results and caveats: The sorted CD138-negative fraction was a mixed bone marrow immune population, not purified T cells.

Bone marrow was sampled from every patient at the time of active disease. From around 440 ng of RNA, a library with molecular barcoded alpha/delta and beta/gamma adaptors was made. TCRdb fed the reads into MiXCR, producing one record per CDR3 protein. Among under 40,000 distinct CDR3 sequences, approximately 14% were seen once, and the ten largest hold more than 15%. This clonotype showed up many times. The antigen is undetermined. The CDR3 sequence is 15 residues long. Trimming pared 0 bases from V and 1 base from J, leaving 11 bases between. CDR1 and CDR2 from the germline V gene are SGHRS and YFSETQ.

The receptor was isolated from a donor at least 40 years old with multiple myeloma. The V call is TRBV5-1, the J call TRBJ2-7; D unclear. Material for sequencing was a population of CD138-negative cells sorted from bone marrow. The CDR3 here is CASSLGHANSYEQYF. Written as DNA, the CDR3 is TGCGCCAGCAGCTTGGGACACGCGAATTCCTACGAGCAGTACTTC.